This TCR beta chain was recorded in a study of CD8 T cells in Susac syndrome. cDNA came from roughly 0.47 to 1 ug RNA primed by random hexamers. The TCR beta CDR3 was amplified by immunoSEQ multiplex PCR across 54 Vbeta, 13 Jbeta. Via MiXCR, TCRdb re-called the immunoSEQ multiplex PCR reads, giving one row per CDR3 protein. There are some 300,000 distinct CDR3 sequences in the sample; approximately 84% occur only once, and approximately 0.11% lies in the top ten. In its sample, this clonotype was seen once. Each multiple sclerosis control was a treatment-naive patient with relapsing-remitting disease that was either stable or active. FACS enriched CD8+ TEMRA cells, while bulk CD8+ and CD4+ were negatively isolated. The CDR3 totals 14 residues. Germline assignment: CDR1 LGHDT and CDR2 YNNKEL (reference sequence). Trimming stripped 6 bases from V and 7 bases from J, with 16 bases between.

This receptor was taken from a human donor with multiple sclerosis. The rearrangement links TRBV3-1 to TRBJ2-1; perhaps TRBD2 as D (6 bases). The material sequenced was CD8+ T cells from PBMCs. The CDR3 nucleotides read TGTGCCAGCAGGCTAGGGACTGGAGAAAATGAGCAGTTCTTC. Residues: CASRLGTGENEQFF.